This is a list of T cell receptor beta chains from one sample in a study of blood T cell repertoires in COVID-19. Using immunoSEQ multiplex PCR, the repertoire was profiled, and TCRdb retains in-frame clones only, with some absent. The profile covers 35,000 to 55,000 clones, with more than 70% appearing a single time and roughly an eighth taken by the ten largest. Material: peripheral blood. The receptors stem from a human donor in a cohort sampled during active COVID-19. CDR3s include the opening cysteine and the closing phenylalanine or tryptophan. The D gene is left open where the match is weak. Only some rows state a clone size, as once, few, many or a class for expanded clones.

j_call cdr3_length d_call v_call clone_size cdr3_nt cdr3_aa
TRBJ1-1 16 TRBD1 TRBV3-1/TRBV3-2 once TGTGCCAGCAGCCCGAGACAGGGGCGGAGGGGAACTGAAGCTTTCTTT CASSPRQGRRGTEAFF
TRBJ1-2 16 TRBD1 TRBV3-1/TRBV3-2 NA TGTGCCAGCAGCCTCGGGGGGACACAGGGGGCGGCTGGCTACACCTTC CASSLGGTQGAAGYTF
TRBJ1-1 15 NA TRBV6-5 NA TGTGCCAGCAGTACAGATCTGGGCTCGTACACTGAAGCTTTCTTT CASSTDLGSYTEAFF
TRBJ1-3 15 TRBD1 TRBV4-3 NA TGCGCCAGCAGCCAAGGGACAGGCTCTGGAAACACCATATATTTT CASSQGTGSGNTIYF
TRBJ2-5 14 TRBD1 TRBV29-1 NA TGCAGCGTGCTCCCCCGGGACAGACAAGAGACCCAGTACTTC CSVLPRDRQETQYF
TRBJ1-6 16 TRBD1 TRBV6-6 NA TGTGCCAGCAGTAATGCCCGGGACAGCAATAATTCACCCCTCCACTTT CASSNARDSNNSPLHF
TRBJ2-1 17 TRBD2 TRBV7-2 NA TGTGCCAGCAGCCCGCACCTCATCGGGGGGGCCTACAATGAGCAGTTCTTC CASSPHLIGGAYNEQFF
TRBJ1-6 15 TRBD1 TRBV3-1/TRBV3-2 NA TGTGCCAGCTGCCACCTCCGGGACAGAGGTTCACCCCTCCACTTT CASCHLRDRGSPLHF
TRBJ2-3 14 NA TRBV5-1 NA TGCGCCAGCAGCTCCGGACAACGCACAGATACGCAGTATTTT CASSSGQRTDTQYF
TRBJ1-2 13 NA TRBV12-3/TRBV12-4 NA TGTGCCAGCAATAACAGGGAAAGTTATGGCTACACCTTC CASNNRESYGYTF
TRBJ2-2 14 NA TRBV18 NA TGTGCCAGCTCACCAAGGCAGGACACCGGGGAGCTGTTTTTT CASSPRQDTGELFF
TRBJ1-4 15 TRBD1 TRBV9 NA TGTGCCAGCAGCGTAGATGGGCAGGGGGATGAAAAACTGTTTTTT CASSVDGQGDEKLFF
TRBJ2-1 16 NA TRBV18 NA TGTGCCAGCTCACCACCGGCCAGGCCCTCCTACAATGAGCAGTTCTTC CASSPPARPSYNEQFF
TRBJ2-1 17 TRBD1 TRBV5-1 NA TGCGCCAGCAGCATGACCCAAGCAGGGGGTTCCTACAATGAGCAGTTCTTC CASSMTQAGGSYNEQFF
TRBJ1-2 14 TRBD1 TRBV27 NA TGTGCCAGTATGGGGGGACAGGGCTCTTCTAGCTACACCTTC CASMGGQGSSSYTF
TRBJ1-2 14 NA TRBV5-1 NA TGCGCCAGCAGCTTGGACAGGAAGAACTATGGCTACACCTTC CASSLDRKNYGYTF
TRBJ2-1 15 NA TRBV27 NA TGTGCCAGCAGGGAACACAGTGGCTCCTACAATGAGCAGTTCTTC CASREHSGSYNEQFF
TRBJ1-5 14 NA TRBV5-1 NA TGCGCCAGCAGTACCCAGGGAGGGAGTCAGCCCCAGCATTTT CASSTQGGSQPQHF
TRBJ2-3 16 TRBD2 TRBV11-2 NA TGTGCCAGCAGCTTAAGGCTAGCGGGGTCAACAGATACGCAGTATTTT CASSLRLAGSTDTQYF
TRBJ1-1 12 TRBD1 TRBV14 NA TGTGCCAGCAGCCATGACAGGGTTGCGGCTTTCTTT CASSHDRVAAFF
TRBJ2-3 16 TRBD2 TRBV27 NA TGTGCCAGCACATCGGGACTAGCGGGATTCACAGATACGCAGTATTTT CASTSGLAGFTDTQYF
TRBJ2-3 13 NA TRBV9 NA TGTGCCAGCAGCGTAATGGAGCCAGATACGCAGTATTTT CASSVMEPDTQYF
TRBJ2-2 15 TRBD1 TRBV6-6 NA TGTGCCAGCAGTTGGACAGGGGAGGGTACCGGGGAGCTGTTTTTT CASSWTGEGTGELFF
TRBJ2-7 15 NA TRBV5-1 NA TGCGCCAGCAGCTTGGCCGCGGGGCTCTCCTACGAGCAGTACTTC CASSLAAGLSYEQYF
TRBJ2-3 13 NA TRBV10-1 NA TGCGCCAGCGGGGCGGGGCGCACAGATACGCAGTATTTT CASGAGRTDTQYF
TRBJ1-2 16 TRBD1 TRBV2 NA TGTGCCAGCAGTGAAGCGGCGGTGACAGGGGTCTATGGCTACACCTTC CASSEAAVTGVYGYTF
TRBJ1-2 15 NA TRBV4-2 NA TGTGCCAGCAGCCAAGAGGCAGGGGACCGTAGCGGCTACACCTTC CASSQEAGDRSGYTF
TRBJ1-2 14 TRBD1 TRBV18 NA TGTGCCAGCTCACCCCCCGGGACAGGGGCCGGCTACACCTTC CASSPPGTGAGYTF
TRBJ2-7 17 NA TRBV2 NA TGTGCCAGCAGTGAGTTTTCCGGGCTTCGAGGACTCTACGAGCAGTACTTC CASSEFSGLRGLYEQYF
TRBJ1-3 15 TRBD1 TRBV9 NA TGTGCCAGCAGCGTAGGACAGGGCTATGGTCACACCATATATTTT CASSVGQGYGHTIYF
TRBJ1-2 14 TRBD1 TRBV30 few TGTGCCTGGTCTCGACAGGGCCAAGTCTATGGCTACACCTTC CAWSRQGQVYGYTF
TRBJ1-5 19 TRBD1 TRBV19 few TGTGCCAGTTCTATAACCACCGGGACAGGGGGCGGGAAACCCCAGCCCCAGCATTTT CASSITTGTGGGKPQPQHF
TRBJ2-5 15 TRBD2 TRBV3-1/TRBV3-2 NA TGTGCCAGCAGCACAACTAGCGGGGGGGTGGAGACCCAGTACTTC CASSTTSGGVETQYF
TRBJ2-3 14 NA TRBV11-2 NA TGTGCCAGCAGCTCCGGGTTTCTCACAGATACGCAGTATTTT CASSSGFLTDTQYF
TRBJ1-5 12 TRBD1 TRBV28 NA TGTGCCAGCACCGCGACAGGGGCGCCCCAGCATTTT CASTATGAPQHF
TRBJ1-2 13 TRBD1 TRBV30 NA TGTGCCTGGAGGGGACAGGGACTGTATGGCTACACCTTC CAWRGQGLYGYTF
TRBJ2-3 15 NA TRBV7-2 few TGTGCCAGCAGCTTAGGCACCACGCGCCAAGATACGCAGTATTTT CASSLGTTRQDTQYF
TRBJ1-2 16 TRBD1 TRBV7-2 once TGTGCCAGCAGCCCCAGACCCCAGACAGGGCTGTTTGGCTACACCTTC CASSPRPQTGLFGYTF
TRBJ2-7 13 NA TRBV6-5 NA TGTGCCAGCAGGACCGGGACAACCTACGAGCAGTACTTC CASRTGTTYEQYF
TRBJ1-2 14 TRBD1 TRBV6-5 NA TGTGCCAGCAGATCGACAGGGGAAAGGGGCGGCTACACCTTC CASRSTGERGGYTF
TRBJ2-3 23 NA TRBV21-1 NA TGTGCCAGCAGCAAACCAATAGAGGGGGCCGAGGGACAGGGGGGACCCGGCACAGATACGCAGTATTTT CASSKPIEGAEGQGGPGTDTQYF
TRBJ2-5 13 NA TRBV9 NA TGTGCCAGCAGCGAGGGGGAAGGGGTTACCCAGTACTTC CASSEGEGVTQYF